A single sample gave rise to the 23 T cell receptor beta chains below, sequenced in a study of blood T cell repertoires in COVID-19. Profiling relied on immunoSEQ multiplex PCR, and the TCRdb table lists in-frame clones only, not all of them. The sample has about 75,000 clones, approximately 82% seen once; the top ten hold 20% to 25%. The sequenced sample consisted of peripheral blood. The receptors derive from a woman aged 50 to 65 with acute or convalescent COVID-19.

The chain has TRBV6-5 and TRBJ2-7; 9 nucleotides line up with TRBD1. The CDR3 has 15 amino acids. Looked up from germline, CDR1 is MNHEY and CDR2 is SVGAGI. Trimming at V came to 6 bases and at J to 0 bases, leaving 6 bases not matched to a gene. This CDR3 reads CASRTPGQGSYEQYF. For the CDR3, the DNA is TGTGCCAGCAGGACCCCGGGACAGGGCTCCTACGAGCAGTACTTC.

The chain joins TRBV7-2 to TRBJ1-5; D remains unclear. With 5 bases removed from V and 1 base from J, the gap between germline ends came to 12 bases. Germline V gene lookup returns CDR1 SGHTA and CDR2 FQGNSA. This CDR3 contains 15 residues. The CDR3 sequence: CASSPQRLSNQPQHF. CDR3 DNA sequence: TGTGCCAGCAGCCCCCAGCGGTTGAGCAATCAGCCCCAGCATTTT.

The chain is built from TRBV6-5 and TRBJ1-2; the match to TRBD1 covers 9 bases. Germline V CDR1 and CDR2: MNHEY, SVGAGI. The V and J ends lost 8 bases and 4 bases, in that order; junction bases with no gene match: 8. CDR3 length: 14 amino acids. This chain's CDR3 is CASYSTGGGYGYTF. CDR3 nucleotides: TGTGCCAGCTACTCGACAGGGGGAGGCTATGGCTACACCTTC.

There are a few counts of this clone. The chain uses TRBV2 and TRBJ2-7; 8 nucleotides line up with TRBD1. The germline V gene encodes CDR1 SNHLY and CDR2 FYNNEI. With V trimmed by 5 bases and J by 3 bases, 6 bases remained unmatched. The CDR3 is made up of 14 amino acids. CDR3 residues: CASSQLRGHYEQYF. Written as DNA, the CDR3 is TGTGCCAGCAGTCAACTCAGGGGGCACTACGAGCAGTACTTC.

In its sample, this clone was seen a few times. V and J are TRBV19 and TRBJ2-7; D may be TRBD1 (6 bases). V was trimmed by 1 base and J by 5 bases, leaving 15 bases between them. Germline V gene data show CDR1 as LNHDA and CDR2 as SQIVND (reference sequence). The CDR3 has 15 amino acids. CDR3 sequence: CASSIGQGIVDEQYF. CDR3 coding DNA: TGTGCCAGTAGTATAGGCCAGGGGATAGTCGACGAGCAGTACTTC.

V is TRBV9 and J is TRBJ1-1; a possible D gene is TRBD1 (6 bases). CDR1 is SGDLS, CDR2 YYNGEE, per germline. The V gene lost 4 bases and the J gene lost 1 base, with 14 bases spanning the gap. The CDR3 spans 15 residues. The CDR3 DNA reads TGTGCCAGCAGCCCACGGGGGGCGAAGAACACTGAAGCTTTCTTT. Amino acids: CASSPRGAKNTEAFF.

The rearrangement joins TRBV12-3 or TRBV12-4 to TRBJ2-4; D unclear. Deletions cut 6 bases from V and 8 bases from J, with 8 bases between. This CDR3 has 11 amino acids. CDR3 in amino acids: CASSSRDIQYF. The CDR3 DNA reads TGTGCCAGCAGCTCCCGGGACATTCAGTACTTC.

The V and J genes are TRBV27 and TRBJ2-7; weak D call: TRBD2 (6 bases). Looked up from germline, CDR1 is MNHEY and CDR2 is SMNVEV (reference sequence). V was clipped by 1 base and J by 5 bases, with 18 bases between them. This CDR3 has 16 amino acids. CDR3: CASSLFAGSFSHEQYF. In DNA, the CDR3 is TGTGCCAGCAGTTTATTTGCCGGGAGCTTTTCCCACGAGCAGTACTTC.

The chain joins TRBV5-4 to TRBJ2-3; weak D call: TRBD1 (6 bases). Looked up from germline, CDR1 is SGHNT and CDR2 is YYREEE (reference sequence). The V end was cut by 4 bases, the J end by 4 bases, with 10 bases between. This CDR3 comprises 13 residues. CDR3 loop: CASSQQGPDTQYF. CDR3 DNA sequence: TGTGCCAGCAGCCAACAGGGACCAGATACGCAGTATTTT.

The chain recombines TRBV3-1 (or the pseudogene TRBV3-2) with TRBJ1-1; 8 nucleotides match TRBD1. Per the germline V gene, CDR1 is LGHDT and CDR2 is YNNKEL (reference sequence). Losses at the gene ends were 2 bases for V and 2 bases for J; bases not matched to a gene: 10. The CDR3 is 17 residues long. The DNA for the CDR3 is TGTGCCAGCAGCCAATTTAGCCAGGGGGCGGGTAACACTGAAGCTTTCTTT. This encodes CASSQFSQGAGNTEAFF.

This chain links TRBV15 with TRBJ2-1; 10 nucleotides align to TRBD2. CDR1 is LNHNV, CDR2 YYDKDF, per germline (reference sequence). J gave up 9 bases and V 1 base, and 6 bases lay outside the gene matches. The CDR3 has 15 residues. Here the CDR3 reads CATSRASGRAGEQFF. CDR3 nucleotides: TGTGCCACCAGCAGAGCCAGCGGGAGGGCCGGTGAGCAGTTCTTC.

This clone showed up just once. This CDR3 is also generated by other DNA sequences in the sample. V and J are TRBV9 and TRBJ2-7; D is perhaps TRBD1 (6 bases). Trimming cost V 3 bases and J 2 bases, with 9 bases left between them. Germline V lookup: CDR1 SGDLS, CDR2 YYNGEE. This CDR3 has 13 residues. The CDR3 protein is CASSATGTYEQYF. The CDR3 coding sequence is TGTGCCAGCAGCGCAACAGGGACCTACGAGCAGTACTTC.

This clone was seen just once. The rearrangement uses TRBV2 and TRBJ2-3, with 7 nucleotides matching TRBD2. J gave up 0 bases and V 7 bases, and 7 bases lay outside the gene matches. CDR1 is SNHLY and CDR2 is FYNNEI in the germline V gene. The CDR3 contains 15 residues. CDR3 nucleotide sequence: TGTGCCAGCAAGCGGTTTAGCGGGAGCACAGATACGCAGTATTTT. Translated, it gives CASKRFSGSTDTQYF.

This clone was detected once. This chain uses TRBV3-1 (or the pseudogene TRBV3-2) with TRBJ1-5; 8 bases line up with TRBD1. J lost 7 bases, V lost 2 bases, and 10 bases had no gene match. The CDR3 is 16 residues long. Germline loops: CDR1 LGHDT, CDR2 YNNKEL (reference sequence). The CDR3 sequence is CASSQTRVQGGQPQHF. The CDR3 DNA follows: TGTGCCAGCAGCCAAACTCGTGTACAGGGGGGCCAGCCCCAGCATTTT.

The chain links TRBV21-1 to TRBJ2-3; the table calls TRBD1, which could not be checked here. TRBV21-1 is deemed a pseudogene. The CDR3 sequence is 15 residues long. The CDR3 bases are TGTGCCAGCAGCCAGAGACAGGTAGCGACAGATACGCAGTATTTT. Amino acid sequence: CASSQRQVATDTQYF.

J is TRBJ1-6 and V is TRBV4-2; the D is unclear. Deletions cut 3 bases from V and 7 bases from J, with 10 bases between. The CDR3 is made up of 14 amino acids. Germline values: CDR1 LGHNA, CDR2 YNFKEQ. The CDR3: CASSQAAENSPLHF. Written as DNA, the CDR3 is TGTGCCAGCAGCCAGGCTGCGGAGAATTCACCCCTCCACTTT.

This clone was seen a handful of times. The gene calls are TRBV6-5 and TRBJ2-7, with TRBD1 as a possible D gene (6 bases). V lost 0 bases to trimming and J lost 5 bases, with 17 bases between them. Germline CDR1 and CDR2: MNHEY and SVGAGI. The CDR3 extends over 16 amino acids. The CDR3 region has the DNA TGTGCCAGCAGTTACTCGATGTTCTCAGGGGTTGACGAGCAGTACTTC. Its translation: CASSYSMFSGVDEQYF.

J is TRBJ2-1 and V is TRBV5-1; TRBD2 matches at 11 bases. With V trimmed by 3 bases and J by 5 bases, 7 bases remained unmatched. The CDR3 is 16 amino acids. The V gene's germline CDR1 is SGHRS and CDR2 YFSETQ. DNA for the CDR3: TGCGCCAGCAGCTCCCAAGGACTAGCGGGCGACAATGAGCAGTTCTTC. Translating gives CASSSQGLAGDNEQFF.

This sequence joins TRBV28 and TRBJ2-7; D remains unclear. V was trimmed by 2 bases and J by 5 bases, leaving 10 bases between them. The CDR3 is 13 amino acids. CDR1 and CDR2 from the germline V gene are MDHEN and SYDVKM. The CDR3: CASSLLLRNEQYF. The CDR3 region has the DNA TGTGCCAGCAGTTTACTACTACGAAACGAGCAGTACTTC.

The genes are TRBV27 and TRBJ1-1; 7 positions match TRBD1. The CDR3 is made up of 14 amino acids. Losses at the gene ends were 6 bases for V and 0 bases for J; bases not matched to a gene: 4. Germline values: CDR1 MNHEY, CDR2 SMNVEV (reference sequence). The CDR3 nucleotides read TGTGCCAGCAGCCGGGGACAGCTGAACACTGAAGCTTTCTTT. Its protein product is CASSRGQLNTEAFF.

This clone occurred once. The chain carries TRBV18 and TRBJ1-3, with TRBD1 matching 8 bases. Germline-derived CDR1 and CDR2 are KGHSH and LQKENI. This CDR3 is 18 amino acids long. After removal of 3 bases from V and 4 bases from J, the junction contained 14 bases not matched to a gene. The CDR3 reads CASSPSRGQGKMGNTIYF. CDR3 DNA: TGTGCCAGCTCACCCTCGCGTGGACAGGGAAAGATGGGAAACACCATATATTTT. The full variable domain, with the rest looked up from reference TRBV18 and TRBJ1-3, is NAGVMQNPRHLVRRRGQEARLRCSPMKGHSHVYWYRQLPEEGLKFMVYLQKENIIDESGMPKERFSAEFPKEGPSILRIQQVVRGDSAAYFCASSPSRGQGKMGNTIYFGEGSWLTVV.

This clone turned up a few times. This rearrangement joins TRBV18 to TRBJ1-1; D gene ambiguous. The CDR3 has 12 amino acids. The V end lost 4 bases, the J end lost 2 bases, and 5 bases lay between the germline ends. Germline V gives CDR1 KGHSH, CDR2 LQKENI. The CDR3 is CASSLLNTEAFF. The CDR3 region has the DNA TGTGCCAGCTCACTCTTAAACACTGAAGCTTTCTTT.

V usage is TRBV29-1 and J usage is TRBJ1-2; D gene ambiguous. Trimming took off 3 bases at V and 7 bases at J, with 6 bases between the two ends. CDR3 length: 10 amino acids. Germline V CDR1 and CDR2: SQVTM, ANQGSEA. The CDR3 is CSVESFGYTF. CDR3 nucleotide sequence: TGCAGCGTTGAGTCCTTTGGCTACACCTTC.